The subject of this entry is one TCR beta chain. These data belong to a study of cytomegalovirus exposure and HLA in healthy donors. CDR1 is MNHEY, CDR2 SVGAGI, per germline. The length of the CDR3 is 13 residues. V shed 10 bases and J shed 2 bases, with 12 bases lying between them. PCR was performed using 60 Vbeta and 13 Jbeta primers. Some clones are missing from TCRdb's copy, which holds only in-frame ones; the method was immunoSEQ multiplex PCR. The data show about 98,000 clones, over 70% seen once. The chain couples TRBV6-5 to TRBJ1-5; D ambiguous. The receptor comes from a man between 18 and 29 years old in good health and CMV-seropositive. Sequenced: PBMCs. CDR3 residues: CATSRGRNQPQHF. DNA of the CDR3: TGTGCCACCTCCCGGGGTCGCAATCAGCCCCAGCATTTT.